This TCR beta chain was captured in a study of blood T cell repertoires in COVID-19. Looking at the study overall: Spain, Italy and the United States supplied samples that represented acute and convalescent COVID-19. PBMCs, B-cell-depleted T cells, or T cells were the source of the cDNA or gDNA that made up the material.

Clones were read by immunoSEQ multiplex PCR, and TCRdb kept only the in-frame ones, dropping some. The sample has under 150,000 clones, over 85% seen once; the top ten hold about 4%. V was pared by 8 bases and J by 0 bases, with 11 bases between. The germline CDR1 and CDR2 sequences are SNHLY and FYNNEI. The CDR3 has 14 amino acids. The source is a man aged 50-59 years with active COVID-19. The chain is built from TRBV2 and TRBJ1-5, with D uncertain. The source material was peripheral blood. CDR3 bases: TGTGCCAGCCGGAGGTCCCATAGCAATCAGCCCCAGCATTTT. Translation: CASRRSHSNQPQHF. The entire variable domain, with the rest obtained from reference TRBV2 and TRBJ1-5, is as follows: EPEVTQTPSHQVTQMGQEVILRCVPISNHLYFYWYRQILGQKVEFLVSFYNNEISEKSEIFDDQFSVERPDGSNFTLKIRSTKLEDSAMYFCASRRSHSNQPQHFGDGTRLSIL.